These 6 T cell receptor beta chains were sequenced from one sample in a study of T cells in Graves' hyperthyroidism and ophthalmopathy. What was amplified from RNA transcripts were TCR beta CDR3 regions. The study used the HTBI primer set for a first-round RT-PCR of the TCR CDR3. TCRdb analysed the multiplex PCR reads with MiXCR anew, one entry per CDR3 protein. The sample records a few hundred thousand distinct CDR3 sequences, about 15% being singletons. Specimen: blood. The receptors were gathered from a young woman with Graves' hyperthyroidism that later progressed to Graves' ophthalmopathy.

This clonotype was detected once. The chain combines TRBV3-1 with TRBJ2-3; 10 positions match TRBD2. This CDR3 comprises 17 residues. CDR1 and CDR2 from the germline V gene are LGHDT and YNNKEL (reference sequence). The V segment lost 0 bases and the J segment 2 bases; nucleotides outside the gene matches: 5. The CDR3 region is CASSQETSGTVTDTQYF. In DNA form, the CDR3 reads TGTGCCAGCAGCCAAGAAACTAGCGGGACGGTCACAGATACGCAGTATTTT.

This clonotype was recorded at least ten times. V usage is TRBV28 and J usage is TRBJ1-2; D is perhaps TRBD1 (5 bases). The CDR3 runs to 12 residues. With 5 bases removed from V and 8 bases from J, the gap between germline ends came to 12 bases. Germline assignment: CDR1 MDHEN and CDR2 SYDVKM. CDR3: CASSPGLLGYTF. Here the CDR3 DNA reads TGTGCCAGCAGTCCGGGACTTCTGGGCTACACCTTC.

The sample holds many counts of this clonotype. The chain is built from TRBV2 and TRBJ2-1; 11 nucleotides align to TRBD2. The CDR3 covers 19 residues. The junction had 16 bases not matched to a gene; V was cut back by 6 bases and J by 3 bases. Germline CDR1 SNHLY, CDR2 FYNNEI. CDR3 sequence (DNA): TGTGCCAGCAGCGTACGGGGGTTTAGCGGGAGGGCTATCTACAATGAGCAGTTCTTC. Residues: CASSVRGFSGRAIYNEQFF. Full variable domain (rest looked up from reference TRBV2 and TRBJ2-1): EPEVTQTPSHQVTQMGQEVILRCVPISNHLYFYWYRQILGQKVEFLVSFYNNEISEKSEIFDDQFSVERPDGSNFTLKIRSTKLEDSAMYFCASSVRGFSGRAIYNEQFFGPGTRLTVL.

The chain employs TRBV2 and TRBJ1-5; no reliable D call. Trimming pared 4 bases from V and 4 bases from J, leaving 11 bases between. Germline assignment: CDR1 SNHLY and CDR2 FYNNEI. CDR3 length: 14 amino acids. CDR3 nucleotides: TGTGCCAGCAGTGGAACGCCTGCGAATCAGCCCCAGCATTTT. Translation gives CASSGTPANQPQHF.

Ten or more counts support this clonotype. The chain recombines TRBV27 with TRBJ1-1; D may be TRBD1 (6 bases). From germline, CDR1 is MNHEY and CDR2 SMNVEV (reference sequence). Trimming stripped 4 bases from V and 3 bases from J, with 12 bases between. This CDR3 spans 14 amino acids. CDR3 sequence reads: CASSYGAGDTEAFF. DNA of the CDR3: TGTGCCAGCAGTTACGGGGCAGGGGACACTGAAGCTTTCTTT.

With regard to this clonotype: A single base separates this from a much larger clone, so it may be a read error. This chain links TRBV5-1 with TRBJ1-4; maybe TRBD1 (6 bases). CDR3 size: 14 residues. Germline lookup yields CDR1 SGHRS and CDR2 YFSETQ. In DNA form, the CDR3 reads TGCGCCAGCAGCTTGGAGAGGGGGAATGAAAGACTGTTTTTT. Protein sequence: CASSLERGNERLFF.